The clone carrying this T cell receptor beta chain was detected once. Source study methods: How many nucleated cells were present was estimated from reference gene primer amplification. TCRdb keeps only in-frame clones here, not all; method: immunoSEQ multiplex PCR. The V and J calls and clone size were taken over from that table, and D and trimming were inferred from the DNA. The sample includes roughly 140,000 clones, more than 80% seen only once; the top ten take under 9.5%. This sample was taken from a study of blood T cell repertoires in COVID-19. On the study more broadly: The samples span acute and convalescent COVID-19 from the United States, Italy and Spain. T cells, B-cell-depleted T cells, or PBMCs provided the cDNA or gDNA that served as material.

V was clipped by 5 bases and J by 0 bases; unmatched bases: 5. This CDR3 has 15 residues. CDR1 is MNHEY and CDR2 is SVGAGI in the germline V gene. The source of this sequence is a woman of 80 years or more in a cohort sampled during active or convalescent COVID-19. The chain carries TRBV6-5 and TRBJ1-1; 8 bases map to TRBD1. Material for sequencing was peripheral blood. The CDR3 protein is CASSKQGGLNTEAFF. For the CDR3, the DNA is TGTGCCAGCAGTAAACAGGGGGGACTGAACACTGAAGCTTTCTTT.